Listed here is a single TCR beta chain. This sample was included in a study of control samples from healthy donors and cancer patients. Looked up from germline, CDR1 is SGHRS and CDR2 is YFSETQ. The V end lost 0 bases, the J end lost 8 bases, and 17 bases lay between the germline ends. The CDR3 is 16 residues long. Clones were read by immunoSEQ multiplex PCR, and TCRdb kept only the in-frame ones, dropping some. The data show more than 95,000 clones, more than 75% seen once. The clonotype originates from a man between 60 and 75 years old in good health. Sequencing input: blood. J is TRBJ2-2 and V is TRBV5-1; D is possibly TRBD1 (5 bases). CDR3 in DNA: TGCGCCAGCAGCTTGGCTACGACAGAGGTTGGTGGGGAGCTGTTTTTT. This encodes CASSLATTEVGGELFF.